Below are 29 T cell receptor beta chains sequenced from a single sample in a study of blood T cell repertoires in COVID-19. TCRdb's copy holds only in-frame clones and misses some; the assay was immunoSEQ multiplex PCR. Of approximately 200,000 clones listed, around 88% are singletons. Sequenced: PBMCs or T cells enriched from blood (not recorded which). These receptors all come from a woman aged 25 to 39 who had been exposed to COVID-19.

This clone was counted between two and nine times. The J gene is TRBJ2-7, the V gene TRBV19; 8 bases agree with TRBD1. Per the germline V gene, CDR1 is LNHDA and CDR2 is SQIVND (reference sequence). The CDR3 contains 15 residues. The V segment lost 0 bases and the J segment 1 base; nucleotides outside the gene matches: 2. The CDR3 spells CASSIEGQGSYEQYF. The CDR3 nucleotides are TGTGCCAGTAGTATAGAAGGACAGGGATCCTACGAGCAGTACTTC.

This chain links TRBV30 with TRBJ2-2, with a tentative D call TRBD2 (6 bases). V lost 5 bases to trimming and J lost 3 bases, with 13 bases between them. The CDR3 contains 14 residues. Looked up from germline, CDR1 is GTSNPN and CDR2 is SVGIG (reference sequence). CDR3 in DNA: TGTGCCTGGCTGCGAAGGAGGGACACCGGGGAGCTGTTTTTT. Protein sequence: CAWLRRRDTGELFF. The complete variable domain, with remaining parts taken from reference TRBV30 and TRBJ2-2, reads SQTIHQWPATLVQPVGSPLSLECTVEGTSNPNLYWYRQAAGRGLQLLFYSVGIGQISSEVPQNLSASRPQDRQFILSSKKLLLSDSGFYLCAWLRRRDTGELFFGEGSRLTVL.

The chain combines TRBV30 with TRBJ2-5, with D possibly matching TRBD2 (5 bases). CDR1 and CDR2 from the germline V gene are GTSNPN and SVGIG (reference sequence). Trimming left V 0 bases short and J 4 bases short, with 9 bases between. The CDR3 totals 13 residues. The CDR3 sequence is CAWSVIAGETQYF. CDR3 DNA: TGTGCCTGGAGTGTAATCGCGGGAGAGACCCAGTACTTC.

This sequence joins TRBV10-2 and TRBJ1-2; D not resolved. This CDR3 is built from 11 residues. V was shortened by 3 bases and J by 4 bases, with 3 bases between the two germline ends. Looked up from germline, CDR1 is WSHSY and CDR2 is SAAADI. The CDR3: CASSDSYGYTF. DNA of the CDR3: TGCGCCAGCAGTGACAGCTATGGCTACACCTTC.

The J gene is TRBJ2-7, the V gene TRBV27, with D possibly matching TRBD1 (5 bases). CDR1 MNHEY and CDR2 SMNVEV come from the germline V gene (reference sequence). Trimming took 2 bases from V and 2 from J, leaving 13 bases between them. There are 15 residues in the CDR3. Written as DNA, the CDR3 is TGTGCCAGCAGTTTAATCCGGGCAGGGACCTACGAGCAGTACTTC. Its protein product is CASSLIRAGTYEQYF.

The chain joins TRBV4-2 to TRBJ2-7; 11 positions agree with TRBD2. The CDR3 spans 18 residues. V was clipped by 3 bases and J by 1 base; unmatched bases: 11. Germline V gene lookup returns CDR1 LGHNA and CDR2 YNFKEQ. The CDR3 bases are TGTGCCAGCAGCCATGGTGGGGCTAGCGGGGGGCATTCCTACGAGCAGTACTTC. This encodes CASSHGGASGGHSYEQYF.

This clone was observed a single time. The chain uses TRBV19 and TRBJ1-1; TRBD1 is a possible D gene (6 bases). Germline V gene sequence: CDR1 LNHDA, CDR2 SQIVND (reference sequence). The V and J ends lost 5 bases and 5 bases respectively, with 12 bases between them. The CDR3 runs to 13 residues. CDR3 loop: CASSANRVTEAFF. CDR3 sequence (DNA): TGTGCCAGTAGTGCAAACAGGGTTACTGAAGCTTTCTTT.

The V gene is TRBV9, the J gene TRBJ2-2; TRBD2 matches 8 bases. Germline V gene lookup returns CDR1 SGDLS and CDR2 YYNGEE. CDR3 length: 13 residues. After removal of 3 bases from V and 7 bases from J, the junction contained 2 bases not matched to a gene. The DNA for the CDR3 is TGTGCCAGCAGCGAGGGGACTAGCGGGGAGCTGTTTTTT. Translation: CASSEGTSGELFF. Together with reference TRBV9 and TRBJ2-2, the CDR3 gives the full variable domain: DSGVTQTPKHLITATGQRVTLRCSPRSGDLSVYWYQQSLDQGLQFLIQYYNGEERAKGNILERFSAQQFPDLHSELNLSSLELGDSALYFCASSEGTSGELFFGEGSRLTVL.

This clone was found once. The rearrangement uses TRBV5-1 and TRBJ2-7; D may be TRBD2 (6 bases). This CDR3 spans 16 amino acids. The V end was cut by 3 bases, the J end by 3 bases, with 19 bases between. CDR1 is SGHRS, CDR2 YFSETQ, per germline. This chain's CDR3 is CASSSNSGSSDYEQYF. Here the CDR3 DNA reads TGCGCCAGCAGCTCCAACTCGGGCTCTAGCGACTACGAGCAGTACTTC.

V is TRBV3-1 (or the pseudogene TRBV3-2) and J is TRBJ2-2, with D perhaps matching TRBD1 (6 bases). V lost 3 bases and J lost 0, with 8 bases in between. This CDR3 region has 15 residues. Germline V gene sequence: CDR1 LGHDT, CDR2 YNNKEL (reference sequence). The CDR3, as DNA: TGTGCCAGCAGCCAGCGGACAGCGAACACCGGGGAGCTGTTTTTT. Its translation: CASSQRTANTGELFF.

This clone showed up just a few times. The chain is built from TRBV2 and TRBJ1-1; weak D call: TRBD1 (6 bases). The CDR3 totals 16 residues. Trimming shortened V by 11 bases and J by 5 bases, and 27 bases separated the two germline ends. The germline gives CDR1 SNHLY, CDR2 FYNNEI. The CDR3, as DNA: TGTGCCGGTTACTATGGGACATATCAACTAGAGACTGAAGCTTTCTTT. Its translation: CAGYYGTYQLETEAFF.

The chain combines TRBV5-1 with TRBJ1-1; D is possibly TRBD1 (5 bases). The CDR3 is 16 amino acids. The germline V gene encodes CDR1 SGHRS and CDR2 YFSETQ. Trimming pared 0 bases from V and 2 bases from J, leaving 14 bases between. Here the CDR3 reads CASSLAFQGHNTEAFF. CDR3 nucleotide sequence: TGCGCCAGCAGCTTGGCTTTTCAGGGTCATAACACTGAAGCTTTCTTT.

The V gene is TRBV12-3 or TRBV12-4, the J gene TRBJ1-2, with D maybe TRBD1 (5 bases). The V and J ends lost 4 bases and 3 bases respectively, with 9 bases between them. This CDR3 spans 13 amino acids. The CDR3 loop is CASSSRGHYGYTF. The CDR3 nucleotides are TGTGCCAGCAGTTCAAGGGGCCACTATGGCTACACCTTC.

This chain links TRBV19 with TRBJ2-7; D is perhaps TRBD1 (5 bases). Germline V CDR1 and CDR2: LNHDA, SQIVND (reference sequence). V lost 2 bases and J 6 bases, leaving 14 bases between the germline ends. The CDR3 loop spans 14 amino acids. The CDR3 sequence is CASSIPRAGAEQYF. CDR3 bases: TGTGCCAGTAGTATACCCCGAGCTGGGGCCGAGCAGTACTTC.

In its sample, this clone was seen once. The genes are TRBV19 and TRBJ1-5; D perhaps matches TRBD1 (6 bases). V dropped 0 bases and J dropped 7 bases, with 13 bases sitting between them. The CDR3 sequence is 15 residues long. The germline CDR1 and CDR2 sequences are LNHDA and SQIVND (reference sequence). Here the CDR3 reads CASSIEARGGQPQHF. The CDR3 DNA follows: TGTGCCAGTAGTATAGAGGCCAGGGGTGGCCAGCCCCAGCATTTT.

The chain links TRBV9 to TRBJ1-2, with no clear D. Germline-derived CDR1 and CDR2 are SGDLS and YYNGEE. With 0 bases removed from V and 5 bases from J, the gap between germline ends came to 14 bases. The CDR3 is 15 amino acids. CDR3 nucleotides: TGTGCCAGCAGCGTAGAGGTGTCCGCGGGGTATGGCTACACCTTC. This gives the protein CASSVEVSAGYGYTF. Combining the CDR3 with reference TRBV9 and TRBJ1-2 gives the whole variable domain DSGVTQTPKHLITATGQRVTLRCSPRSGDLSVYWYQQSLDQGLQFLIQYYNGEERAKGNILERFSAQQFPDLHSELNLSSLELGDSALYFCASSVEVSAGYGYTFGSGTRLTVV.

This clone was seen once. The genes are TRBV27 and TRBJ1-2, with 10 bases fitting TRBD1. CDR1 and CDR2 from the germline V gene are MNHEY and SMNVEV (reference sequence). V lost 6 bases, J lost 7 bases, and 5 bases stayed unmatched. This CDR3 is built from 13 residues. The CDR3 sequence is CASSLGQGGGYTF. Written as DNA, the CDR3 is TGTGCCAGCAGCCTTGGACAGGGGGGTGGCTACACCTTC.

This sequence joins TRBV6-5 and TRBJ2-2; perhaps TRBD2 as D (7 bases). The CDR3 consists of 15 residues. Between the trimmed V and J ends, which lost 11 bases and 4 bases, there was a span of 20 bases. CDR1 is MNHEY, CDR2 SVGAGI, per germline. CDR3 bases: TGTGCCGGGACCTGGGGGGGGCCGGGCACCGGGGAGCTGTTTTTT. Encoded protein: CAGTWGGPGTGELFF.

This rearrangement joins TRBV15 to TRBJ1-6; D ambiguous. Germline V gene lookup returns CDR1 LNHNV and CDR2 YYDKDF (reference sequence). V lost 0 bases and J lost 10, with 7 bases in between. The CDR3 loop spans 13 amino acids. CDR3 sequence reads: CATSRDSSSPLHF. CDR3 DNA: TGTGCCACCAGCAGAGATTCTTCCTCACCCCTCCACTTT.

V and J are TRBV10-2 and TRBJ1-4; TRBD1 matches 7 bases. Trimming at V came to 6 bases and at J to 4 bases, leaving 5 bases not matched to a gene. Germline V gives CDR1 WSHSY, CDR2 SAAADI. The CDR3 is made up of 14 amino acids. CDR3 in DNA: TGCGCCAGCAGGGGAGACAGGGATAATGAAAAACTGTTTTTT. Translated, it gives CASRGDRDNEKLFF.

The genes are TRBV10-3 and TRBJ1-2; 8 bases match TRBD1. With 10 bases clipped from V and 8 bases from J, the junction kept 12 bases outside the gene matches. Germline values: CDR1 ENHRY, CDR2 SYGVKD. This CDR3 is 13 amino acids long. The CDR3 loop is CATHRGQGDGYTF. The CDR3 DNA sequence: TGTGCCACCCACAGAGGACAGGGCGACGGCTACACCTTC.

The V gene is TRBV11-2, the J gene TRBJ1-2; 8 nucleotides line up with TRBD1. The germline V gene has CDR1 SGHAT and CDR2 FQNNGV. V dropped 4 bases and J dropped 7; count of bases not matched to a gene: 5. The CDR3 length is 13 residues. This CDR3 reads CASSSSTGAGYTF. As DNA, the CDR3 is TGTGCCAGCAGCTCCTCGACAGGGGCTGGCTACACCTTC.

The V gene is TRBV11-2, the J gene TRBJ2-7; 7 bases align to TRBD1. The CDR3 sequence is 13 residues long. Trimming took 5 bases from V and 4 from J; bases not matched to a gene: 5. Germline-derived CDR1 and CDR2 are SGHAT and FQNNGV. CDR3 protein: CASSLGQSYEQYF. CDR3 bases: TGTGCCAGCAGCCTGGGACAGTCATACGAGCAGTACTTC.

This clone was observed a single time. This chain links TRBV11-3 with TRBJ1-3; D is possibly TRBD1 (5 bases). CDR3 length: 15 amino acids. Germline values: CDR1 SGHNT, CDR2 YENEEA. V was clipped by 4 bases and J by 2 bases, with 12 bases between them. In nucleotides, the CDR3 is TGTGCCAGCAGCTCCTCTGGAGGGGCTGGAAACACCATATATTTT. It yields the protein CASSSSGGAGNTIYF. The whole variable domain, remainder taken from reference TRBV11-3 and TRBJ1-3, is EAGVVQSPRYKIIEKKQPVAFWCNPISGHNTLYWYLQNLGQGPELLIRYENEEAVDDSQLPKDRFSAERLKGVDSTLKIQPAELGDSAVYLCASSSSGGAGNTIYFGEGSWLTVV.

V is TRBV2 and J is TRBJ2-6, with no clear D. The CDR3 sequence is 13 residues long. Germline lookup yields CDR1 SNHLY and CDR2 FYNNEI. V lost 6 bases to trimming and J lost 0 bases, with 3 bases between them. The CDR3 nucleotides are TGTGCCAGCAGCCTCTCTGGGGCCAACGTCCTGACTTTC. Translated, it gives CASSLSGANVLTF.

The V and J genes are TRBV6-5 and TRBJ1-1; TRBD1 is a possible D gene (6 bases). The CDR3 covers 13 residues. V lost 6 bases, J lost 3 bases, and 11 bases lay in between. Germline V lookup: CDR1 MNHEY, CDR2 SVGAGI. CDR3 in amino acids: CASRVQGDTEAFF. CDR3 sequence (DNA): TGTGCCAGCAGGGTACAGGGTGACACTGAAGCTTTCTTT.

The rearrangement links TRBV9 to TRBJ2-7, with 13 bases fitting TRBD2. V lost 3 bases to trimming and J lost 6 bases; unmatched junction nucleotides: 9. The germline gives CDR1 SGDLS, CDR2 YYNGEE. The CDR3 has 16 amino acids. CDR3: CASSGTSGGEHAEQYF. The CDR3 DNA follows: TGTGCCAGCAGCGGTACTAGCGGGGGGGAACACGCCGAGCAGTACTTC.

This CDR3 reads CASLQSGYGYTF. DNA for the CDR3: TGTGCCAGCCTCCAAAGCGGCTATGGCTACACCTTC. V gene TRBV6-5 combines with J gene TRBJ1-2; D not certain. CDR3 length equals 12 residues. Between the trimmed V and J ends, which lost 8 bases and 4 bases, there was a span of 11 bases. The germline CDR1 and CDR2 sequences are MNHEY and SVGAGI.

This chain uses TRBV9 with TRBJ1-4; perhaps TRBD1 as D (6 bases). V was cut by 4 bases and J by 3 bases, with 13 bases left in between. This CDR3 comprises 15 residues. The germline V gene has CDR1 SGDLS and CDR2 YYNGEE. CDR3 residues: CASSSRGGANEKLFF. Here the CDR3 DNA reads TGTGCCAGCAGCTCCCGAGGGGGTGCTAATGAAAAACTGTTTTTT.